The 22 T cell receptor beta chains below all came from one sample that was sequenced in a study of blood T cell repertoires in COVID-19 (dated by TCRdb to 2020 to 2021). Libraries were prepared through the immunoSEQ multiplex PCR assay. TCRdb retrieved this table from immuneACCESS and kept in-frame rearrangements only. Not all clones are present; in checked studies, unresolved V genes account for under half, and no reason is known for the remainder. The sample yields around 60,000 clones; 55% to 75% were counted once. More than 4% of the sample is held by the ten biggest clonotypes. Sequencing was performed on peripheral blood. The receptors come from a woman between 65 and 79 years old with COVID-19, enrolled during active disease.

V usage is TRBV27 and J usage is TRBJ2-2, with TRBD1 as a possible D gene (6 bases). Germline assignment: CDR1 MNHEY and CDR2 SMNVEV (reference sequence). This CDR3 has 13 amino acids. V was pared by 7 bases and J by 5 bases, with 11 bases between. CDR3 residues: CASTTRGTGELFF. For the CDR3, the DNA is TGTGCCAGCACTACGAGGGGGACCGGGGAGCTGTTTTTT.

The chain couples TRBV7-2 to TRBJ1-5; D uncertain. CDR3 length: 16 residues. Trimming took off 1 base at V and 2 bases at J, with 12 bases between the two ends. Germline values: CDR1 SGHTA, CDR2 FQGNSA. CDR3 protein: CASSLVAGAGNQPQHF. CDR3 sequence (DNA): TGTGCCAGCAGCTTAGTAGCCGGTGCTGGCAATCAGCCCCAGCATTTT.

The V call is TRBV27, the J call TRBJ2-2; the match to TRBD1 covers 7 bases. The CDR3 totals 14 residues. V was pared by 3 bases and J by 6 bases, with 4 bases of the junction left unmatched. The germline V gene has CDR1 MNHEY and CDR2 SMNVEV (reference sequence). This chain's CDR3 is CASSFDRESGELFF. In DNA form, the CDR3 reads TGTGCCAGCAGTTTCGACAGGGAATCCGGGGAGCTGTTTTTT.

V usage is TRBV3-1 (or the pseudogene TRBV3-2) and J usage is TRBJ2-3; tentative D call: TRBD1 (5 bases). CDR3 length: 14 residues. The V end was cut by 4 bases, the J end by 3 bases, with 11 bases between. Germline V gives CDR1 LGHDT, CDR2 YNNKEL (reference sequence). CDR3 DNA: TGTGCCAGCAGCCGGTCAGGGATAACAGATACGCAGTATTTT. It specifies CASSRSGITDTQYF.

This rearrangement joins TRBV5-4 to TRBJ2-6, with 8 bases aligning to TRBD1. There are 15 residues in the CDR3. Trimming removed 9 bases from V and 4 bases from J; junction bases left unmatched: 9. Germline-derived CDR1 and CDR2 are SGHNT and YYREEE (reference sequence). CDR3 residues: CATNYRGTGANVLTF. In DNA, the CDR3 is TGTGCCACAAACTACAGGGGGACCGGGGCCAACGTCCTGACTTTC.

The V and J genes are TRBV29-1 and TRBJ2-1, with D tentatively TRBD1 (5 bases). The CDR3 is made up of 13 amino acids. Per germline, CDR1 SQVTM and CDR2 ANQGSEA. The V gene lost 4 bases and the J gene lost 3 bases, with 10 bases spanning the gap. In DNA, the CDR3 is TGCAGCGTTGGACAGCCCCTCTACAATGAGCAGTTCTTC. Translating it yields CSVGQPLYNEQFF.

V is TRBV6-4 and J is TRBJ1-2; possibly TRBD1 for D (5 bases). V lost 6 bases, J lost 4 bases, and 12 bases lay in between. Germline CDR1 and CDR2: MRHNA and SNTAGT. The CDR3 contains 13 residues. In nucleotides, the CDR3 is TGTGCCAGCAGCCTTTCGGGGGGCTATGGCTACACCTTC. The encoded protein is CASSLSGGYGYTF.

The table lists this clone with a few counts. J is TRBJ2-2 and V is TRBV5-6, with TRBD1 matching 11 bases. Germline trimming cut 3 bases from V and 5 bases from J; bases unmatched to any gene: 3. The CDR3 length is 15 residues. Germline V gene lookup returns CDR1 SGHDT and CDR2 YYEEEE. In DNA form, the CDR3 reads TGTGCCAGCAGCTCAGGACAGGGGGCTACCGGGGAGCTGTTTTTT. Protein product: CASSSGQGATGELFF.

This clone was found many times. The genes are TRBV11-3 and TRBJ2-2; D may be TRBD1 (6 bases). The CDR3 is 15 amino acids. Germline assignment: CDR1 SGHNT and CDR2 YENEEA. The V end lost 6 bases, the J end lost 8 bases, and 19 bases lay between the germline ends. CDR3 sequence: CASSHRDTWEGELFF. CDR3 DNA: TGTGCCAGCAGTCACCGGGACACCTGGGAAGGGGAGCTGTTTTTT.

The J gene is TRBJ2-3, the V gene TRBV4-2; 9 nucleotides match TRBD2. With 4 bases clipped from V and 5 bases from J, the junction kept 7 bases outside the gene matches. This CDR3 region has 15 residues. CDR1 and CDR2 from the germline V gene are LGHNA and YNFKEQ. For the CDR3, the DNA is TGTGCCAGCAGCCGGGCGGGGGGGCAAGGAGATACGCAGTATTTT. Translated: CASSRAGGQGDTQYF.

The chain recombines TRBV11-3 with TRBJ2-3; D not resolved. Germline V gene lookup returns CDR1 SGHNT and CDR2 YENEEA. This CDR3 has 10 residues. This CDR3 is CSESTDTQYF. In DNA, the CDR3 is TGTTCGGAGAGCACAGATACGCAGTATTTT.

V and J are TRBV11-3 and TRBJ1-1; D might be TRBD1 (6 bases). There are 15 residues in the CDR3. V lost 4 bases and J lost 9, with 21 bases in between. Germline V lookup: CDR1 SGHNT, CDR2 YENEEA. CDR3 residues: CASSSGLQGLDKAFF. The CDR3 region has the DNA TGTGCCAGCAGCTCCGGGCTACAGGGTCTGGATAAAGCTTTCTTT.

The chain uses TRBV19 and TRBJ1-5; TRBD1 matches 10 bases. CDR1 is LNHDA, CDR2 SQIVND, per germline (reference sequence). The CDR3 is 16 residues long. With V trimmed by 4 bases and J by 5 bases, 8 bases remained unmatched. The DNA for the CDR3 is TGTGCCAGTAGTAGAGACAGGGGGCGAGGCTATCAGCCCCAGCATTTT. Amino acid sequence: CASSRDRGRGYQPQHF.

This sequence joins TRBV6-6 and TRBJ1-2, with D uncertain. Germline loops: CDR1 MNHNY, CDR2 SVGAGI (reference sequence). With 0 bases removed from V and 8 bases from J, the gap between germline ends came to 10 bases. The CDR3 runs 13 residues. CDR3 in DNA: TGTGCCAGCAGTTACTCGAGCACGGAGGGCTACACCTTC. This encodes CASSYSSTEGYTF.

V usage is TRBV4-3 and J usage is TRBJ1-2; D not resolved. Germline CDR1 is LGHNA and CDR2 is YSLEER. V was pared by 0 bases and J by 5 bases, with 13 bases between. The CDR3 loop spans 15 amino acids. CDR3 sequence reads: CASSQDLGSYYGYTF. The CDR3 region has the DNA TGCGCCAGCAGCCAAGATCTAGGCAGCTATTATGGCTACACCTTC.

The chain has TRBV13 and TRBJ1-5; 7 bases align to TRBD1. Germline trimming cut 4 bases from V and 7 bases from J; bases unmatched to any gene: 16. Germline loops: CDR1 PRHDT, CDR2 FYEKMQ (reference sequence). This CDR3 is built from 17 residues. The CDR3 DNA sequence: TGTGCCAGCAGCTGCCCCCAGGGGGGACGGGTCAGGCAGCCCCAGCATTTT. This translates into CASSCPQGGRVRQPQHF.

This clone was seen once. The rearrangement uses TRBV6-1 and TRBJ1-4; 9 bases are shared with TRBD1. Germline loops: CDR1 MNHNS, CDR2 SASEGT. The CDR3 loop spans 15 amino acids. V was pared by 3 bases and J by 8 bases, with 7 bases of the junction left unmatched. The CDR3 is CASSEMTGGIEKLFF. The CDR3 DNA is TGTGCCAGCAGTGAGATGACAGGGGGAATAGAAAAACTGTTTTTT.

Only one count was recorded for this clone. The V and J genes are TRBV5-1 and TRBJ2-2; tentatively, D is TRBD2 (6 bases). Germline V gene lookup returns CDR1 SGHRS and CDR2 YFSETQ. Trimming shortened V by 4 bases and J by 0 bases, and 10 bases separated the two germline ends. The CDR3 has 15 residues. CDR3 protein: CASSISGTNTGELFF. DNA of the CDR3: TGCGCCAGCAGCATTAGCGGAACGAACACCGGGGAGCTGTTTTTT.

V and J are TRBV14 and TRBJ2-5; 11 bases agree with TRBD2. The germline V gene has CDR1 SGHDN and CDR2 FVKESK. This CDR3 region has 16 residues. Trimming removed 4 bases from V and 4 bases from J; junction bases left unmatched: 8. This chain's CDR3 is CASSRLAGGRGETQYF. DNA of the CDR3: TGTGCCAGCAGCCGTCTAGCGGGGGGCCGAGGAGAGACCCAGTACTTC. Combining the CDR3 with reference TRBV14 and TRBJ2-5 gives the whole variable domain EAGVTQFPSHSVIEKGQTVTLRCDPISGHDNLYWYRRVMGKEIKFLLHFVKESKQDESGMPNNRFLAERTGGTYSTLKVQPAELEDSGVYFCASSRLAGGRGETQYFGPGTRLLVL.

CDR3 sequence (DNA): TGTGCCAGCAGCCAAGAAGGTTCGGGAACTGGGGCCAACGTCCTGACTTTC. This encodes CASSQEGSGTGANVLTF. The chain combines TRBV3-1 (or the pseudogene TRBV3-2) with TRBJ2-6; a weak D match, TRBD2 (5 bases). The CDR3 loop spans 17 amino acids. V was shortened by 0 bases and J by 2 bases, with 11 bases between the two germline ends. Germline values: CDR1 LGHDT, CDR2 YNNKEL (reference sequence).

This clone appeared once. This CDR3 is CATRIAGGGGEQYV. For the CDR3, the DNA is TGTGCCACCCGCATAGCGGGAGGAGGAGGCGAGCAGTACGTC. The chain employs TRBV5-8 and TRBJ2-7; TRBD2 matches 10 bases. Trimming took 9 bases from V and 6 from J; bases not matched to a gene: 12. CDR1 is SGHTS, CDR2 YDEGEE, per germline. The CDR3 sequence is 14 residues long.

This sequence joins TRBV6-1 and TRBJ1-5; D is ambiguous. V dropped 2 bases and J dropped 6 bases, with 17 bases sitting between them. Germline lookup yields CDR1 MNHNS and CDR2 SASEGT. The CDR3 runs 16 residues. CDR3 amino acids: CASSEFAAAGSQPQHF. The CDR3 DNA is TGTGCCAGCAGTGAATTCGCCGCGGCTGGGAGTCAGCCCCAGCATTTT.